The rows below give T cell receptor beta chains drawn from one sample of a study of long-term antiretroviral therapy in people with HIV. The data were produced by immunoSEQ multiplex PCR, yet TCRdb's version contains in-frame clones alone and is incomplete. The table includes approximately 27,000 clones, approximately 90% detected once. Sequencing used unsorted PBMCs, obtained 1.8 years after starting antiretroviral therapy. The origin of the receptors is a woman under 30 with HIV. Both conserved end residues are trimmed from each CDR3. Clone size is shown for a subset of rows, as once, few, many or a class of expanded clone.

clone_size v_call cdr3_aa
- TRBV6-5 ASSYSREQY
- TRBV11-3 ASSSLGTGSGLF
- TRBV18 ASSQGPQETQY
- TRBV6-5 ASSYSNGGYT
- TRBV4-2 ASPLPRYLYNEQF
- TRBV13 ASSPRDRGRETQY
- TRBV28 ASSSFGARAKNIQY
once TRBV7-6 ASSRILAGWDNEQF
- TRBV9 ASSVGAGGRAIDEQY
- TRBV27 ASSSTENYGYT
- TRBV7-9 ASSPRDWSSYNEQF
- TRBV5-1 ASSLGTANEQF
- TRBV2 ATPPAGAIHEAF
- TRBV28 ASRLLPVRDTEAF
- TRBV7-2 ASLGLLQTGELF
- TRBV7-8 ASSFPGRAEAF
- TRBV4-3 ASSQEPGIRTDTQY
few TRBV10-1 ASSELDDPDTQY
- TRBV19 ASSLLGGYT
- TRBV28 ASRWDRGQADTQY
- TRBV7-9 ASSLAALNYGYT
- TRBV27 ASSLLPFGYTDTQY
large TRBV16 ASSHGLAGQPQH
- TRBV11-3 ASSPGAGGTGELF
- TRBV5-1 ASSFRRGQETQY
- TRBV9 ASSEGPGGRYT
- TRBV5-4 ASSLAIPGGYT